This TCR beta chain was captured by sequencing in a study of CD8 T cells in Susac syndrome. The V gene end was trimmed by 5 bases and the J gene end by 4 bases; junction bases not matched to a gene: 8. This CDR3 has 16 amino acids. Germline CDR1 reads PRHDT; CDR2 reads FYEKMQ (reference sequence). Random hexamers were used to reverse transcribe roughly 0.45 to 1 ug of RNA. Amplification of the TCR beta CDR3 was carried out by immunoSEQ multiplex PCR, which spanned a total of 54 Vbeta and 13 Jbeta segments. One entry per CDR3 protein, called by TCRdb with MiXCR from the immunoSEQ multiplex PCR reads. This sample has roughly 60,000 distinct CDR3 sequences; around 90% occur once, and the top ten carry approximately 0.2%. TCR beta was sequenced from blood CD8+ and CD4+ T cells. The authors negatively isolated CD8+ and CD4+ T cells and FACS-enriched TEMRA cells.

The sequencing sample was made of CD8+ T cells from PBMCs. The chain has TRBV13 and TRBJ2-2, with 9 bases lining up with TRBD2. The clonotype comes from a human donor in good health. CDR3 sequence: CASSPPAGGGTGELFF. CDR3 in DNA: TGTGCCAGCAGCCCCCCAGCGGGGGGAGGCACCGGGGAGCTGTTTTTT.